This TCR beta chain was captured in a study of T-cell memory formation after mild COVID-19. Findings of the study overall: The finding that pre-infection memory included some responding clones suggested that cross-reactive memory joined.

V dropped 0 bases and J dropped 0 bases, with 12 bases sitting between them. The CDR3 is 17 amino acids. Germline lookup yields CDR1 LGHDT and CDR2 YNNKEL (reference sequence). From the 5' RACE reads, TCRdb called clonotypes with MiXCR, one entry per CDR3 protein. The sample shows just under 550,000 distinct CDR3 sequences, around 21% of them seen only once. Concerning this clonotype itself: Its matching antigen is unknown.

This receptor was taken from an adult woman who had mild COVID-19 (a few samples of this study predate the infection). Cell type and time point are not known. The sequenced sample consisted of PBMCs or a T cell subset sorted from them (not recorded which). The gene calls are TRBV3-1 and TRBJ2-1; possible D gene TRBD1, 5 bases. In nucleotides, the CDR3 is TGTGCCAGCAGCCAAGATTGGGGCCGGAGCTCCTACAATGAGCAGTTCTTC. Translated, it gives CASSQDWGRSSYNEQFF.